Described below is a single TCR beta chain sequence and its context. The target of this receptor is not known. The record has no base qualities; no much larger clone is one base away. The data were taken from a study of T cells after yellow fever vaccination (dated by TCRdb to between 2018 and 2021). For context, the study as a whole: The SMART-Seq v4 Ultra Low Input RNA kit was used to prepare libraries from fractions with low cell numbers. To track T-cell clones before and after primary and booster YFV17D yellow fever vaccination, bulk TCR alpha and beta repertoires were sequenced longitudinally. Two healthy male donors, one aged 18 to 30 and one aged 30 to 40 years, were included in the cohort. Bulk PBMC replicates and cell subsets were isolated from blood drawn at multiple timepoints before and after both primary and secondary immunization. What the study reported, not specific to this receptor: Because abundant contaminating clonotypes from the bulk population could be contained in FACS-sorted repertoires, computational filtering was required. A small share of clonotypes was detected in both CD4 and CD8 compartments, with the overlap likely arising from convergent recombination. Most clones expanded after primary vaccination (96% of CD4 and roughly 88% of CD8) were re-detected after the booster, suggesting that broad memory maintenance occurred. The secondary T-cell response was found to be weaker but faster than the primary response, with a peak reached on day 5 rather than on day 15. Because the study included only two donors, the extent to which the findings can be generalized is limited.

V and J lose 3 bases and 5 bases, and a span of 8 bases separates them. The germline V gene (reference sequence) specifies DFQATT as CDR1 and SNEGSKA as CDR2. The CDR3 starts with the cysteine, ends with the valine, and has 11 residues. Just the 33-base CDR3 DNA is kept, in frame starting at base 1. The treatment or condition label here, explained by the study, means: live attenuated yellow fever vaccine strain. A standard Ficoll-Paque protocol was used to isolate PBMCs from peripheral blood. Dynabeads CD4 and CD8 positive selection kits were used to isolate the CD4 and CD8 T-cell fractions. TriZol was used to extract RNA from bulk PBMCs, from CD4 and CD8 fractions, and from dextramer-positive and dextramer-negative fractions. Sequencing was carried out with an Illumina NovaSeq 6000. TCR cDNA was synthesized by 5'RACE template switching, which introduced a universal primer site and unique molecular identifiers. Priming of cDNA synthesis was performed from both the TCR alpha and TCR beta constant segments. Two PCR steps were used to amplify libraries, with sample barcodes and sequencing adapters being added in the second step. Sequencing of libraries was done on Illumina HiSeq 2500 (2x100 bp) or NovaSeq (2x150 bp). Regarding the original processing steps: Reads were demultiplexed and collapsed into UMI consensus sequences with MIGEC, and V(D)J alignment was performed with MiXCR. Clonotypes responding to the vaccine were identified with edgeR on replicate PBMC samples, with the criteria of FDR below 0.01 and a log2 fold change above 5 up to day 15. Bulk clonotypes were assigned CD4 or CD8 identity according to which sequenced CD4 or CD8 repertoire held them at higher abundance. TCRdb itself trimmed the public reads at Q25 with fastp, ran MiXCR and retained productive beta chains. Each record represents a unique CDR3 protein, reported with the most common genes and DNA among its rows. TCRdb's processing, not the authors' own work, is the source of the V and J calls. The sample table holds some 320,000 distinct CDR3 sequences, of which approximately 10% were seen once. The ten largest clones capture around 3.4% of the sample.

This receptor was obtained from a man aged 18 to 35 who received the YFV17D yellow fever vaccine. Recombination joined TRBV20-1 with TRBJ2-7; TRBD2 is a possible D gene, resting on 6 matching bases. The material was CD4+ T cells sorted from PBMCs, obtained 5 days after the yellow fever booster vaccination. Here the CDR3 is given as CSARGGHEQYV. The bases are TGCAGTGCTAGGGGAGGACACGAGCAGTACGTC.